The 5 T cell receptor beta chains in this list originate from one sample, sequenced in a study of T cells in Graves' hyperthyroidism and ophthalmopathy. TCR beta CDR3 region amplification was performed from RNA transcripts. The TCR CDR3 was amplified in a first-round RT-PCR using the HTBI primer set. TCRdb reanalysed the multiplex PCR reads using MiXCR and keeps one entry per CDR3 protein. The top ten hold approximately 14% of the sample, which has around 500,000 distinct CDR3 sequences, 11% to 15% seen once. The specimen sequenced was blood. The source is a woman aged 40 to 49 with Graves' hyperthyroidism.

The chain links TRBV6-1 to TRBJ1-4; TRBD1 aligns across 9 bases. V lost 5 bases to trimming and J lost 8 bases; unmatched junction nucleotides: 12. Germline CDR1 is MNHNS and CDR2 is SASEGT. This CDR3 is 16 amino acids long. This CDR3 reads CASSQTPTGGTEKLFF. CDR3 coding DNA: TGTGCCAGCAGTCAAACCCCGACAGGGGGGACGGAAAAACTGTTTTTT.

In this sample, this clonotype turned up many times. V gene TRBV5-1 combines with J gene TRBJ1-1, with D unresolved. CDR1 and CDR2 from the germline V gene are SGHRS and YFSETQ. The V end lost 4 bases, the J end lost 1 base, and 8 bases lay between the germline ends. The CDR3 covers 13 residues. The CDR3 sequence: CASSHEGNTEAFF. The CDR3 nucleotides read TGCGCCAGCAGCCACGAAGGGAACACTGAAGCTTTCTTT.

This clonotype has more than one count but fewer than ten. The chain carries TRBV10-3 and TRBJ2-5; D possibly corresponds to TRBD1 (5 bases). V lost 9 bases to trimming and J lost 3 bases, with 14 bases between them. The germline V gene has CDR1 ENHRY and CDR2 SYGVKD. This CDR3 has 13 amino acids. CDR3 sequence reads: CAMGLGTKETQYF. The CDR3 DNA is TGTGCCATGGGGCTGGGAACCAAAGAGACCCAGTACTTC.

At least ten counts were recorded for this clonotype. CDR3 DNA: TGCAGTGCAGATGGGACACAAGACACTGAAGCTTTCTTT. Translation: CSADGTQDTEAFF. The rearrangement joins TRBV20-1 to TRBJ1-1, with D perhaps matching TRBD1 (6 bases). The CDR3 covers 13 residues. Trimming shortened V by 6 bases and J by 3 bases, and 14 bases separated the two germline ends. Germline loops: CDR1 DFQATT, CDR2 SNEGSKA (reference sequence).

This clonotype was seen a handful of times. This may be a read error: a much more frequent sequence differs by one nucleotide. This sequence joins TRBV28 and TRBJ1-6; no clear D. V dropped 5 bases and J dropped 6 bases, with 26 bases sitting between them. Per the germline V gene, CDR1 is MDHEN and CDR2 is SYDVKM. The CDR3 runs to 19 residues. This CDR3 reads CASSPSLGSGVGPNSPLHF. CDR3 nucleotides: TGTGCCAGCAGTCCCTCTTTGGGGTCCGGGGTAGGGCCTAATTCACCCCTCCACTTT.